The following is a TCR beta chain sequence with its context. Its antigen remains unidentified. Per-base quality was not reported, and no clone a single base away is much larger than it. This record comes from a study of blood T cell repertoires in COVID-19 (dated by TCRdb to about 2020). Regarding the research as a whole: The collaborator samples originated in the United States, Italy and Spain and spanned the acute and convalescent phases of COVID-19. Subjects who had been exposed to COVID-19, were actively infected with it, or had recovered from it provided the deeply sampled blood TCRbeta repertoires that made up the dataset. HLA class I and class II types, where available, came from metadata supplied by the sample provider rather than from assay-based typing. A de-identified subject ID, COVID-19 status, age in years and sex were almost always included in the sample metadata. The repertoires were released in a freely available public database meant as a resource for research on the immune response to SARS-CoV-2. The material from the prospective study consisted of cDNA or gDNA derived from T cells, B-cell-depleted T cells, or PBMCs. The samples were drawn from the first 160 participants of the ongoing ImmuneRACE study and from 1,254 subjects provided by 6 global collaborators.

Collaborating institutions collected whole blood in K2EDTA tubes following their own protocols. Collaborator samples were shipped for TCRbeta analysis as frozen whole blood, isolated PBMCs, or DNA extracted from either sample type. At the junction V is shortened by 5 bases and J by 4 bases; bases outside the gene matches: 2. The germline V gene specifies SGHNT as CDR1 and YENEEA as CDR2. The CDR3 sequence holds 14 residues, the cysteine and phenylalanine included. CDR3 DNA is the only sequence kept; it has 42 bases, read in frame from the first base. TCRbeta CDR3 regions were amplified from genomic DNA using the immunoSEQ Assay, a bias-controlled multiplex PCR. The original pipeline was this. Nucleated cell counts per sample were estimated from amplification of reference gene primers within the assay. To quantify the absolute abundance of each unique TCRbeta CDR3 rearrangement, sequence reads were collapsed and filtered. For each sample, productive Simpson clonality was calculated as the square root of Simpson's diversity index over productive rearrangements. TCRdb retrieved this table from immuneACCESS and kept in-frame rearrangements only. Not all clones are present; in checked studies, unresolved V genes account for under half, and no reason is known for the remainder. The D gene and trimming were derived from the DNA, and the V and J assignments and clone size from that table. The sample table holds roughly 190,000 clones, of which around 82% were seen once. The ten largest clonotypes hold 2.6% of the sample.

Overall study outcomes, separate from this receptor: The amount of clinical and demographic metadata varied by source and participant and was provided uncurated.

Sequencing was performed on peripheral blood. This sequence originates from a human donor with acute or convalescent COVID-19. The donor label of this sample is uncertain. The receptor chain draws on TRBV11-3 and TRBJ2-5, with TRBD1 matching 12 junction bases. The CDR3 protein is CASSRDRGRETQYF. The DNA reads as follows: TGTGCCAGCAGCCGGGACAGGGGGCGAGAGACCCAGTACTTC.